This TCR beta chain was retrieved from a study of Ad26.COV2.S vaccination and SARS-CoV-2 variants (dated by TCRdb to 2020 to 2023). At the level of the whole study: Vaccine-arm donors came from COV1001, a multicentre, randomized, double-blind, placebo-controlled phase I-IIa trial of Ad26.COV2.S in healthy adults. Ad26.COV2.S was administered intramuscularly at a dose of 5x10^10 or 1x10^11 viral particles, either as one shot or as two shots given 56 days apart. Sequencing of the TCRbeta repertoire served to evaluate the specificity and breadth of SARS-CoV-2-reactive T cell receptors following Ad26.COV2.S vaccination. A total of roughly 32 samples were included in the TCR-sequenced set, comprising around 19 Ad26.COV2.S vaccine recipients, 5 placebo recipients and 8 SARS-CoV-2 convalescent individuals. Trial participants were randomized into five groups of five: low-dose or high-dose Ad26.COV2.S given once or twice, or placebo on both occasions. Investigators remained blinded to trial group allocation during experiments and outcome assessment. The study at large found these results: Spike-specific TCR breadth was higher in Ad26.COV2.S recipients than in placebo recipients (P = 0.0014). It was noted by the authors that total T cell responses may have been underestimated by the TCR breadth and depth analyses. Substantial breadth of spike-specific CD8+ and CD4+ T cell responses was reported after vaccination. The study was not powered for comparison of responses between vaccine doses or regimens. Comparable non-spike TCR breadth was observed between vaccine and placebo recipients, consistent with only spike being contained in the vaccine.

The intended sense of this specimen's treatment or condition label: around 19 received Ad26.COV2.S at low or high dose, single or two shots; about 5 received placebo; per-sample allocation not given. Repertoires of vaccine and placebo recipients were sequenced from samples taken on day 63 after the first injection. Cohort 1b enrolled roughly 25 adults aged 18-55 years at a single site in Boston, USA, between 29 July and 7 August 2020. Ad26.COV2.S was a replication-incompetent adenovirus type 26 vector that expressed a prefusion-stabilized SARS-CoV-2 spike protein derived from the original Wuhan strain. Trimming leaves V shorter by 2 bases and J shorter by 3 bases, with the junction holding 9 bases beyond the gene matches. Via the germline V gene (reference sequence), CDR1 is GTSNPN and CDR2 SVGIG. The CDR3 starts with the cysteine, ends with the phenylalanine, and has 15 residues. The sequence is cut down to CDR3 DNA, 45 bases in frame from base 1.

With regard to this clone: The target of this receptor is not known. Qualities for individual bases were not recorded, and no much larger clone is one base off.

TCRbeta CDR3 regions were sequenced with the immunoSEQ Assay. After extraction, genomic DNA underwent amplification by bias-controlled multiplex PCR, followed by high-throughput sequencing. The study's processing was this. Collapsing and filtering of sequences were performed to quantify the absolute abundance of each unique TCRbeta CDR3 region. T cell fraction was estimated by normalization of TCRbeta template counts to usable DNA, with usable DNA being measured through amplification of reference genes present in all nucleated cells. Repertoire TCRs were annotated as SARS-CoV-2-specific by exact matching of V gene, CDR3 amino acid sequence and J gene to a known reactive TCR set. The reference SARS-CoV-2 TCR set was derived from MIRA and filtered for enrichment in COVID-19-positive ImmuneCODE repertoires, a step that removed public or cross-reactive TCRs. Drawing on the MIRA antigens, annotated TCRs were analysed further at the level of specific ORF or position within ORF. Breadth was defined as annotated unique rearrangements over total unique productive rearrangements; depth was the summed frequency of those rearrangements. Group comparisons of TCR breadth used two-sided Wilcoxon rank-sum tests. The table comes from immuneACCESS by way of TCRdb, which keeps in-frame sequences with V and J called. Part of the clones is missing from these tables; in studies checked, under half for an unresolved V gene and the rest for unknown reasons. V, J and clone size are taken as reported in that table, and D and trimming were inferred from the DNA itself. A total of some 340,000 clones appear in this sample, about 86% of them only once. The ten largest make up approximately 2% of the sample.

The sequence was collected from a person aged 18-60 years who received the Ad26.COV2.S COVID-19 vaccine or a placebo. Rearrangement joined TRBV30 to TRBJ2-7, and TRBD1 aligns with 8 junction nucleotides. The material was peripheral blood, obtained in a trial of Ad26.COV2.S vaccine versus placebo. The CDR3 loop reads CAWSSSPGTGYEQYF. The DNA sequence is given as TGTGCCTGGAGTTCTTCGCCCGGGACAGGCTACGAGCAGTACTTC.